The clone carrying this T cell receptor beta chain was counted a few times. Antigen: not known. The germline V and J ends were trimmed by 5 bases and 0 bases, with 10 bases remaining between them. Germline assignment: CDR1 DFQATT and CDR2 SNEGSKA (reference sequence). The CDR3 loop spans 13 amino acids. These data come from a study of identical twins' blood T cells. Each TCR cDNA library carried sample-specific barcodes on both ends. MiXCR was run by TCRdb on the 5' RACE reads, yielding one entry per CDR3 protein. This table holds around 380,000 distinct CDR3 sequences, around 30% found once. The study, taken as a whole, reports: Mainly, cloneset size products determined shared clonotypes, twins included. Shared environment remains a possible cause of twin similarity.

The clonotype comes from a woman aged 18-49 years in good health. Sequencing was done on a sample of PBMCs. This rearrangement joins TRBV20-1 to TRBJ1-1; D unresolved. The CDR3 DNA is TGCAGTGCTGAAGGATTCATGAACACTGAAGCTTTCTTT. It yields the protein CSAEGFMNTEAFF.